This T cell receptor (beta chain) was documented in a study of T cell responses to AZD1222 COVID-19 vaccine listed by TCRdb under 2021. General notes on the study: A total of 233 trial participants underwent TCR sequencing, of whom under 220 had received two doses of AZD1222 and about 25 had received two doses of the MenACWY control vaccine. Trial participants were enrolled by age into subgroups of 18-55, 56-69 and 70-plus years, and 148, 28 and 57 TCR-sequenced participants, respectively, were included in these subgroups.

This clone was recorded once. It lacks a known antigen. No much larger clone is present one base from it, and per-base qualities are unavailable. Overall results and qualifications from the work: In the small 56-69-year group, the increase in depth fell short of significance, most likely because of low power. Most participants were white British and females outnumbered males, and the authors suggested that clonal diversity may have been underestimated. The whole spike protein was spanned by vaccine-associated CD4 TCRs, and dominant responses were seen in regions 160-218 and 743-854. Because no samples from the day 14 peak response were available, repertoires could be characterized only after the peak T cell response. Epitopes outside the regions mutated in the B.1.351 and B.1.1.7 variants were reportedly recognized by nearly half of the unique spike-specific TCRs. Conclusions about previously exposed vaccinees are limited, since just 6 or 7 AZD1222 recipients were seropositive for SARS-CoV-2 at baseline. A significant rise in spike-specific TCR breadth and depth was observed after two AZD1222 doses relative to day 0 and relative to MenACWY recipients.

This sample's time point label indicates: baseline before first vaccination. Interpreted using the paper, the treatment or condition label stands for: meningococcal conjugate vaccine given as trial control. Samples from vaccinated people were obtained from the UK trials COV001 and COV002, which included a single-blind randomized controlled phase 2/3 trial of AZD1222 (ChAdOx1 nCoV-19) in healthy adults. For TCRbeta chain sequencing, PBMC samples were collected from trial participants at day 0 and at day 28 after the second dose. The CDR3 regions of human TCRbeta chains were analyzed by immunosequencing. On the study's bioinformatics: TCRs in the repertoires were matched against a reference library of SARS-CoV-2-specific TCRs that had been generated with the MIRA antigen-specificity platform. Breadth meant the fraction of unique TCRs that were SARS-CoV-2-associated, whereas depth meant the fraction of total T cells that were SARS-CoV-2-associated. Using the MIRA data, each spike-specific TCR was assigned both to the spike region to which the TCR was reactive and to a CD4 or CD8 class. Log10-transformed breadth and depth values were compared by one-way ANOVA with Sidak's multiple comparisons tests. Not all clones reach the TCRdb copy of this immuneACCESS table, which keeps in-frame sequences only. Checked studies attribute under half of the gap to unresolved V genes and leave the rest unexplained. V and J calls plus clone size are reproduced from that table; the DNA served to infer D and trimming. This sample lists 200,000 to 250,000 clones; about 92% were detected once. The ten largest clonotypes hold about 1% of the sample.

The germline V gene yields SGHTS for CDR1 and YDEGEE for CDR2. For this chain, trimming is 0 bases at the V end and 5 bases at the J end, and the number of junction bases without a gene match is 8. Including the terminal cysteine and phenylalanine, the CDR3 comprises 16 residues. Only the CDR3 portion is preserved as DNA: 48 bases, with reading frame beginning at the first base. Source: peripheral blood, taken on day 0 of MenACWY control vaccination. The chain couples TRBV5-8 to TRBJ2-5; 9 bases in the middle match TRBD2. The receptor's source is an adult in good health. The nucleotides read TGTGCCAGCAGCTTGGAAGTGCGGGGGGGCCGGGAGACCCAGTACTTC. Translated, it reads CASSLEVRGGRETQYF. The CDR3, completed at both ends by the reference TRBV5-8 and TRBJ2-5 genes, gives the full variable domain EAGVTQSPTHLIKTRGQQATLRCSPISGHTSVYWYQQALGLGLQFLLWYDEGEERNRGNFPPRFSGRQFPNYSSELNVNALELEDSALYLCASSLEVRGGRETQYFGPGTRLLVL.